This TCR beta chain was sequenced for a study of blood T cell repertoires in COVID-19. Study in general: Samples representing acute and convalescent COVID-19 were sourced from the United States, Italy and Spain.

Clones were sequenced by immunoSEQ multiplex PCR, and TCRdb holds only the in-frame ones, with some missing. The repertoire includes roughly 250,000 clones, more than 80% of them detected once, and around 1% sits in the top ten. The age range of participants was roughly 18 to 90 years, with residence in approximately 25 US areas. Grouping used clinical history reported by participants in a survey and questionnaire. This CDR3 region has 11 residues. Per the germline V gene, CDR1 is DFQATT and CDR2 is SNEGSKA (reference sequence). Trimming took off 5 bases at V and 10 bases at J, with 14 bases between the two ends.

The TCR originated in a man between 45 and 60 years old who had been exposed to COVID-19. The chain employs TRBV20-1 and TRBJ1-1; unclear D gene. The material sequenced was PBMCs or T cells enriched from blood (not recorded which). CDR3 residues: CSAHSQTRAFF. The CDR3 DNA follows: TGCAGTGCTCATTCCCAGACAAGAGCTTTCTTT.